A single sample is the source of the 17 T cell receptor beta chains below, sequenced in a study of T cells after yellow fever vaccination. MiXCR, applied by TCRdb to the 5' RACE reads, yields one record per CDR3 protein. The sample carries about 320,000 distinct CDR3 sequences, around 10% recorded once. Specimen: CD4+ T cells sorted from PBMCs, collected 45 days after the yellow fever booster vaccination. All receptors derive from a man between 18 and 35 years old who received the YFV17D yellow fever vaccine.

The V gene is TRBV4-3, the J gene TRBJ2-1; no clear D. V was clipped by 2 bases and J by 0 bases, with 14 bases between them. CDR3 size: 17 residues. The germline gives CDR1 LGHNA, CDR2 YSLEER. The CDR3 nucleotides read TGCGCCAGCAGCCAATCCCCAGGATCCGGCTCCTACAATGAGCAGTTCTTC. It encodes CASSQSPGSGSYNEQFF.

This clonotype has more than one count but fewer than ten. V and J are TRBV20-1 and TRBJ1-4; no clear D. V was shortened by 0 bases and J by 0 bases, with 5 bases between the two germline ends. The CDR3 consists of 14 residues. CDR1 and CDR2 from the germline V gene are DFQATT and SNEGSKA (reference sequence). CDR3: CSAREGSTNEKLFF. The CDR3 DNA follows: TGCAGTGCTAGAGAGGGTTCAACTAATGAAAAACTGTTTTTT.

This clonotype was recorded many times. This rearrangement joins TRBV7-9 to TRBJ1-2; 8 nucleotides line up with TRBD1. Losses at the gene ends were 5 bases for V and 4 bases for J; bases not matched to a gene: 6. The CDR3 runs to 14 residues. Germline V gene lookup returns CDR1 SEHNR and CDR2 FQNEAQ (reference sequence). As DNA, the CDR3 is TGTGCCAGCAGCCGCGGACAGGGCCCCTATGGCTACACCTTC. It codes for CASSRGQGPYGYTF.

This clonotype was picked up many times. The V gene is TRBV3-1, the J gene TRBJ1-1, with D unclear. Germline lookup yields CDR1 LGHDT and CDR2 YNNKEL (reference sequence). The length of the CDR3 is 13 residues. Trimming cost V 3 bases and J 0 bases, with 5 bases left between them. CDR3 region: CASSQELNTEAFF. The CDR3 DNA follows: TGTGCCAGCAGCCAGGAACTGAACACTGAAGCTTTCTTT. Variable domain in full (rest from reference TRBV3-1 and TRBJ1-1): DTAVSQTPKYLVTQMGNDKSIKCEQNLGHDTMYWYKQDSKKFLKIMFSYNNKELIINETVPNRFSPKSPDKAHLNLHINSLELGDSAVYFCASSQELNTEAFFGQGTRLTVV.

This clonotype came up a few times. V usage is TRBV12-3 or TRBV12-4 and J usage is TRBJ2-3; TRBD1 aligns across 8 bases. Trimming at V came to 2 bases and at J to 4 bases, leaving 8 bases not matched to a gene. This CDR3 has 16 residues. CDR3 sequence: CASSLWGAGGADTQYF. Here the CDR3 DNA reads TGTGCCAGCAGTTTATGGGGTGCAGGGGGCGCAGATACGCAGTATTTT.

V and J are TRBV7-9 and TRBJ2-7; D may be TRBD2 (6 bases). With 6 bases removed from V and 6 bases from J, the gap between germline ends came to 18 bases. The CDR3 is 14 amino acids. Germline V gene lookup returns CDR1 SEHNR and CDR2 FQNEAQ (reference sequence). CDR3 region: CASSQFSGVGEQYV. The CDR3 DNA follows: TGTGCCAGCAGTCAGTTTAGCGGAGTTGGCGAGCAGTACGTC.

Note on this clonotype: No DNA is shown, since the ends of the CDR3 on it are uncertain; the CDR3 is the one TCRdb lists. V usage is TRBV19 and J usage is TRBJ2-3; no check of the table's D call, TRBD2, against the DNA was made. The CDR3 is 14 amino acids in total, end residues counted. Germline assignment: CDR1 LNHDA and CDR2 SQIVND (reference sequence). CDR3 protein: CASTSGGPTDTQYF.

This clonotype was recorded many times. The gene calls are TRBV12-3 or TRBV12-4 and TRBJ2-2, with 10 bases aligning to TRBD2. This CDR3 has 14 residues. With 2 bases clipped from V and 8 bases from J, the junction kept 2 bases outside the gene matches. The CDR3 bases are TGTGCCAGCAGTTTACTAGCGGGGGAGGGGGAGCTGTTTTTT. Protein sequence: CASSLLAGEGELFF.

The chain couples TRBV7-9 to TRBJ1-1; D uncertain. The germline V and J ends were trimmed by 0 bases and 10 bases, with 15 bases remaining between them. The CDR3 is made up of 14 amino acids. Germline V gene data show CDR1 as SEHNR and CDR2 as FQNEAQ (reference sequence). CDR3 sequence reads: CASSLAGIQSRAFF. The CDR3 DNA follows: TGTGCCAGCAGCTTAGCTGGGATTCAGTCCCGAGCTTTCTTT.

The chain has TRBV7-6 and TRBJ1-1; 9 positions match TRBD1. V gave up 5 bases and J gave up 5 bases; unmatched junction bases: 6. CDR3 length: 14 residues. Germline V CDR1 and CDR2: SGHVS, FNYEAQ. CDR3 in amino acids: CASSGGQGSTEAFF. DNA of the CDR3: TGTGCCAGCAGCGGGGGACAGGGATCGACTGAAGCTTTCTTT. The full variable domain, its missing parts supplied by reference TRBV7-6 and TRBJ1-1, is GAGVSQSPRYKVTKRGQDVALRCDPISGHVSLYWYRQALGQGPEFLTYFNYEAQQDKSGLPNDRFSAERPEGSISTLTIQRTEQRDSAMYRCASSGGQGSTEAFFGQGTRLTVV.

The chain employs TRBV3-1 and TRBJ2-1; TRBD2 matches at 7 bases. Germline trimming cut 2 bases from V and 7 bases from J; bases unmatched to any gene: 5. This CDR3 region has 14 residues. Germline-derived CDR1 and CDR2 are LGHDT and YNNKEL (reference sequence). The DNA of the CDR3 is TGTGCCAGCAGCCAACGACTAGCCGTGAATGAGCAGTTCTTC. This translates into CASSQRLAVNEQFF.

A few counts support this clonotype. V is TRBV4-1 and J is TRBJ1-4; 8 bases agree with TRBD1. This CDR3 comprises 13 residues. Looked up from germline, CDR1 is MGHRA and CDR2 is YSYEKL. V gave up 3 bases and J gave up 8 bases; unmatched junction bases: 2. The CDR3 protein is CASSHYRGEKLFF. The CDR3 coding sequence is TGCGCCAGCAGCCACTACAGGGGGGAAAAACTGTTTTTT.

The chain uses TRBV4-3 and TRBJ1-3; D uncertain. The CDR3 loop spans 14 amino acids. The germline V gene encodes CDR1 LGHNA and CDR2 YSLEER. Trimming shortened V by 3 bases and J by 4 bases, and 10 bases separated the two germline ends. The CDR3 DNA sequence: TGCGCCAGCAGCCACGAGGTAACCGGAAACACCATATATTTT. It translates to CASSHEVTGNTIYF.

This clonotype was detected a few times. The chain joins TRBV7-2 to TRBJ2-5, with D possibly being TRBD1 or TRBD2 (6 bases each). The CDR3 covers 12 residues. In germline, CDR1 is SGHTA, CDR2 FQGNSA. V was pared by 5 bases and J by 7 bases, with 11 bases between. The CDR3 protein is CASSNGGGTQYF. DNA for the CDR3: TGTGCCAGCAGCAATGGAGGGGGGACCCAGTACTTC.

The chain is built from TRBV19 and TRBJ1-6; perhaps TRBD1 as D (6 bases). Trimming stripped 3 bases from V and 15 bases from J, with 15 bases between. CDR3 length: 13 residues. Per germline, CDR1 LNHDA and CDR2 SQIVND (reference sequence). This chain's CDR3 is CASSIPEGGFLHF. DNA for the CDR3: TGTGCCAGTAGTATTCCCGAAGGGGGATTCCTCCACTTT.

The table lists this clonotype with a few counts. CDR3 in amino acids: CASNRDPNEQFF. Here the CDR3 DNA reads TGTGCCAGCAACCGGGACCCCAATGAGCAGTTCTTC. This chain uses TRBV5-8 with TRBJ2-1; D assignment may be TRBD1 or TRBD2 (5 bases each). There are 12 residues in the CDR3. CDR1 is SGHTS and CDR2 is YDEGEE in the germline V gene. Deletions cut 6 bases from V and 6 bases from J, with 10 bases between.

This rearrangement joins TRBV15 to TRBJ1-4, with a weak D call TRBD1 (5 bases). Trimming cost V 6 bases and J 13 bases, with 18 bases left between them. Germline loops: CDR1 LNHNV, CDR2 YYDKDF (reference sequence). The CDR3 contains 13 residues. DNA for the CDR3: TGTGCCACCAGGGAGGGGACCGAAATTGGACTGTTTTTT. Protein product: CATREGTEIGLFF.